This T cell receptor beta chain was identified during a study of T cell responses to AZD1222 COVID-19 vaccine (dated by TCRdb to about 2021). Turning to the overall study: TCR sequencing covered more than 230 trial participants: 200 to 220 given two doses of AZD1222 and 26 given two doses of MenACWY control vaccine. Trial participants were enrolled by age into subgroups of 18-55, 56-69 and 70-plus years, and around 140, 26 and 57 TCR-sequenced participants, respectively, were included in these subgroups.

On this clone itself: Its target antigen remains unknown. Nothing much larger sits one base from this clone, and base qualities are not available.

V drops 3 bases and J drops 0 bases, leaving 9 bases in between. The CDR3, cysteine through phenylalanine, is 15 amino acids long. The DNA shown is the 45-base CDR3, in frame from base 1. As encoded in the germline V gene (reference sequence), CDR1 is MNHEY while CDR2 is SMNVEV. The CDR3 regions of human TCRbeta chains were subjected to immunosequencing. Turning to the authors' computational methods: TCRs in the repertoires were matched against a reference library of SARS-CoV-2-specific TCRs that had been generated with the MIRA antigen-specificity platform. Breadth meant the fraction of unique TCRs that were SARS-CoV-2-associated, whereas depth meant the fraction of total T cells that were SARS-CoV-2-associated. Using the MIRA data, every spike-specific TCR was mapped to the spike region that the TCR reacted to and assigned to either a CD4 or a CD8 class. Log10-transformed breadth and depth values were compared by one-way ANOVA with Sidak's multiple comparisons tests. The table comes from immuneACCESS by way of TCRdb, which keeps in-frame sequences with V and J called. Part of the clones is missing from these tables; in studies checked, under half for an unresolved V gene and the rest for unknown reasons. That table furnishes V, J and clone size, whereas the DNA furnished D and trimming. In this sample the table shows about 110,000 clones, 90% of which occur a single time. The biggest ten clones account for roughly 8% of the sample.

The paper as a whole reports these results and caveats: The 56-69-year group was small, and its depth increase did not reach significance, likely because of low power. Reportedly, close to half of the unique spike-specific TCRs recognized epitopes lying outside the regions that are mutated in the B.1.351 and B.1.1.7 variants. Conclusions about previously exposed vaccinees are limited, since just a handful of AZD1222 recipients were seropositive for SARS-CoV-2 at baseline. Because no day 14 peak-response samples were available, the repertoires could be characterized only after the peak T cell response. The vaccine-associated CD4 TCRs covered the entire spike protein, and the dominant responses fell in regions 160-218 and 743-854. Most participants were white British and females outnumbered males, and the authors suggested that clonal diversity may have been underestimated. A significant rise in spike-specific TCR breadth and depth was observed after two AZD1222 doses relative to day 0 and relative to MenACWY recipients.

Taken with the paper, the label for time point translates to: about 28 days (+/-7) after the second vaccine dose. AZD1222 recipients with second doses at about 4 weeks or about 12 weeks were pooled, because spike-specific TCR depth and breadth did not differ between schedules. Vaccinee samples were obtained from the UK trials COV001 and COV002, which included a single-blind randomized controlled phase 2/3 trial of AZD1222 (ChAdOx1 nCoV-19) in healthy adults. For TCRbeta chain sequencing, PBMC samples were collected from trial participants at day 0 and at day 28 after the second dose. The sample here was peripheral blood, taken 28 days after the second AZD1222 dose. The origin of this receptor is an adult who received the AZD1222 COVID-19 vaccine. Rearrangement joined TRBV27 to TRBJ1-3; the D gene is possibly TRBD1, with 5 bases matching. The sequenced DNA: TGTGCCAGCAGTTTGAGGGGCAGCTCTGGAAACACCATATATTTT. Its protein reads: CASSLRGSSGNTIYF.